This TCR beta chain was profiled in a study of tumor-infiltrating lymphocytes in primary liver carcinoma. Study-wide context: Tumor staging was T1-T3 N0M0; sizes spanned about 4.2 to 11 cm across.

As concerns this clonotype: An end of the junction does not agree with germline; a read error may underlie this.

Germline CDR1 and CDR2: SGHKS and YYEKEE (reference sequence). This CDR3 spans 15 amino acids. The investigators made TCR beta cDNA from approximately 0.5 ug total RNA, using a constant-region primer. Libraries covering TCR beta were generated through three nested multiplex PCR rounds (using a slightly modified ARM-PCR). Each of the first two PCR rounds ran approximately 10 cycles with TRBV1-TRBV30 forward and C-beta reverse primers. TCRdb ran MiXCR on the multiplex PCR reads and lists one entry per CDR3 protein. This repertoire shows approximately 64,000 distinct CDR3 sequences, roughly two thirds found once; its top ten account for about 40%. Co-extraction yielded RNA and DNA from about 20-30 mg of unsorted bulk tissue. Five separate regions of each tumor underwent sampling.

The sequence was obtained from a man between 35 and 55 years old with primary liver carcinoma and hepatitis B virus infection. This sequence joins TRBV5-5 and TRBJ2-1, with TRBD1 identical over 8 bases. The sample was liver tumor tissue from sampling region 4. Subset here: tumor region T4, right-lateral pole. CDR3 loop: CGRSPGQGSYNEQLF. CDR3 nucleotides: TGTGGCAGGAGCCCTGGACAGGGTTCCTACAATGAGCAGCTCTTC. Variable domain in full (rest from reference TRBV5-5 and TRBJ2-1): DAGVTQSPTHLIKTRGQQVTLRCSPISGHKSVSWYQQVLGQGPQFIFQYYEKEERGRGNFPDRFSARQFPNYSSELNVNALLLGDSALYLCGRSPGQGSYNEQLFGPGTRLTVL.